This T cell receptor beta chain is drawn from a study of T cell repertoires in cytomegalovirus infection. Whole-study context: Evidence of both CMV infection and a matching HLA type came from public TCR beta signatures.

The CDR3 consists of 14 residues. Trimming stripped 5 bases from V and 2 bases from J, with 12 bases between. CDR1 ENHRY and CDR2 SYGVKD come from the germline V gene. This clonotype showed up just a few times. Its target is unknown. TCRdb re-analysed the reads in MiXCR, keeping a single row per CDR3 protein. The sample lists about 740,000 distinct CDR3 sequences; about a third were seen once. Study-wide results and caveats: Individuals carrying CMV plus the relevant HLA were identified by cumulative frequency of public TCR beta families. Across the ex vivo response, the dominant clonotypes were HLA-C-restricted CMV-specific TCR beta clonotypes.

The receptor was isolated from a human donor in good health (CMV status not recorded). Some clones in this sample may be carry-over from other donors' samples. The rearrangement uses TRBV10-3 and TRBJ2-5, with a tentative D call TRBD1 (6 bases). The source material was PBMCs. In DNA form, the CDR3 reads TGTGCCATCAGTACTGGACAGTTTCAAGAGACCCAGTACTTC. Translation gives CAISTGQFQETQYF.